This T cell receptor beta chain was profiled in a study of somatic mutations in cytotoxic T cells in rheumatoid arthritis. Study details: Patient blood (roughly 32 ml EDTA) was drawn right after diagnosis, before any treatment.

Notes on the study in general: Among patients with rheumatoid arthritis, but not healthy controls, CD8+ clonality increased with age.

A remark on this clone: Its antigen is undetermined.

Clones were sequenced by immunoSEQ multiplex PCR, and TCRdb holds only the in-frame ones, with some missing. The sample shows tens of thousands of clones, approximately 80% of them seen only once. Sequenced input: CD8+ T cells sorted from blood. The sequence came from an adult with rheumatoid arthritis.

CDR3 amino acids: CASSVKAGGTDTQYF. The DNA for the CDR3 is TGTGCCAGCAGTGTAAAAGCGGGAGGCACAGATACGCAGTATTTT. The genes are TRBV6-1 and TRBJ2-3; 8 bases map to TRBD2. The ends lost 4 bases at V and 1 base at J; junction bases unmatched: 4. This CDR3 has 15 amino acids. Germline V gene lookup returns CDR1 MNHNS and CDR2 SASEGT.